This is a list of T cell receptor beta chains from one sample in a study of T cell repertoires in cytomegalovirus infection. In TCRdb, the reads were re-called with MiXCR into one record per CDR3 protein. The sample has around 530,000 distinct CDR3 sequences; 26% are singletons. Input material: PBMCs. These receptors all stem from a human donor in good health (CMV status not recorded). Some clones in this sample may be carry-over from other donors' samples. The CDR3 runs from the conserved cysteine through the conserved F or W. The D gene is left open where the match is weak. Clone size, where shown, is once, few, many, or a class for clones that have expanded.

abundance,v_gene,j_gene,d_gene,CDR3aa,CDR3nt
-,TRBV7-3,TRBJ2-2,-,CASSLGPRTGDGELFF,TGTGCCAGCAGCTTAGGTCCTAGGACCGGTGACGGGGAGCTGTTTTTT
-,TRBV5-5,TRBJ1-2,-,CASSSIQGTANYGYTF,TGTGCCAGCAGCTCAATACAGGGTACAGCTAACTATGGCTACACCTTC
few,TRBV10-3,TRBJ2-7,-,CAISEFSREQYF,TGTGCCATCAGTGAGTTCTCTCGGGAGCAGTACTTC
few,TRBV4-2,TRBJ2-7,TRBD2,CASSQDLLADYEQYF,TGTGCCAGCAGCCAAGATCTACTAGCGGACTACGAGCAGTACTTC
many,TRBV7-2,TRBJ2-1,TRBD2,CASSPEVAGGGEQFF,TGTGCCAGCAGCCCCGAGGTAGCGGGAGGCGGTGAGCAGTTCTTC
many,TRBV7-8,TRBJ2-1,TRBD2,CASSLAVGLAGGEQFF,TGTGCCAGCAGCTTAGCGGTAGGACTAGCGGGAGGTGAGCAGTTCTTC
few,TRBV7-2,TRBJ2-1,-,CASSLENSYEQFF,TGTGCCAGCAGCTTAGAAAACAGTTATGAGCAGTTCTTC
-,TRBV3-1,TRBJ2-5,-,CASSQAFETQYF,TGTGCCAGCAGCCAAGCGTTCGAGACCCAGTACTTC
many,TRBV7-9,TRBJ2-7,TRBD2,CASSTTSGSYEQYF,TGTGCCAGCAGCACGACTAGCGGTTCCTACGAGCAGTACTTC
-,TRBV5-4,TRBJ2-1,-,CASSPVGRGWDEQFF,TGTGCCAGCAGCCCGGTCGGGAGAGGATGGGATGAGCAGTTCTTC
many,TRBV7-2,TRBJ2-5,-,CASSSRVGIETQYF,TGTGCCAGCAGCTCCCGGGTTGGAATAGAGACCCAGTACTTC
-,TRBV6-2/TRBV6-3,TRBJ2-2,TRBD2,CASSYNVLAGASGELFF,TGTGCCAGCAGTTATAACGTTCTAGCGGGAGCTTCAGGGGAGCTGTTTTTT
-,TRBV12-3/TRBV12-4,TRBJ1-3,-,CASTRGDGNTIYF,TGTGCCAGTACCCGGGGGGATGGAAACACCATATATTTT
-,TRBV7-6,TRBJ1-6,-,CASSLAGGGGGSPLHF,TGTGCCAGCAGCTTAGCGGGTGGAGGGGGGGGATCACCCCTCCACTTT
many,TRBV7-2,TRBJ2-5,-,CASSFRDQETQYF,TGTGCCAGCAGCTTCAGAGACCAAGAGACCCAGTACTTC
few,TRBV7-6,TRBJ2-6,-,CASSLDRRGYSGANVLTF,TGTGCCAGCAGCTTAGACCGACGGGGCTACTCTGGGGCCAACGTCCTGACTTTC
-,TRBV12-3/TRBV12-4,TRBJ1-4,TRBD1,CASSFGQGTEKLFF,TGTGCCAGCAGTTTTGGACAGGGGACCGAAAAACTGTTTTTT
few,TRBV11-2,TRBJ2-1,TRBD2,CASSPYRGRAGYNEQFF,TGTGCCAGCAGCCCTTACCGCGGGAGGGCGGGGTACAATGAGCAGTTCTTC
-,TRBV27,TRBJ2-1,TRBD2,CASSFLSAGGSFSYNEQFF,TGTGCCAGCAGTTTCCTTTCGGCGGGGGGATCCTTCTCCTACAATGAGCAGTTCTTC
-,TRBV11-2,TRBJ2-3,TRBD2,CASSPRILAGVRPDTQYF,TGTGCCAGCAGCCCTCGGATCCTAGCGGGAGTTCGCCCAGATACGCAGTATTTT
few,TRBV28,TRBJ2-7,TRBD1,CASSLQGYRDYEQYF,TGTGCCAGCAGCTTACAGGGGTACCGGGACTACGAGCAGTACTTC
few,TRBV24-1,TRBJ2-5,-,CATSVGREETQYF,TGTGCCACCAGTGTAGGCAGAGAAGAGACCCAGTACTTC
once,TRBV30,TRBJ1-4,-,CAWGGGEKLFF,TGTGCCTGGGGAGGAGGAGAAAAACTGTTTTTT
-,TRBV20-1,TRBJ2-3,TRBD2,CSASGLAGVKIDTQYF,TGCAGTGCTAGTGGCCTAGCGGGAGTAAAAATTGATACGCAGTATTTT
few,TRBV7-9,TRBJ2-1,TRBD2,CASSIRTSGAYNEQFF,TGTGCCAGCAGCATCCGGACTAGCGGAGCCTACAATGAGCAGTTCTTC
many,TRBV5-4,TRBJ2-5,-,CASSLDAEKTQYF,TGTGCCAGCAGCTTGGATGCGGAGAAGACCCAGTACTTC
few,TRBV11-2,TRBJ2-1,TRBD2,CASSLELAGSNNEQFF,TGTGCCAGCAGCTTAGAGCTAGCGGGAAGTAACAATGAGCAGTTCTTC
few,TRBV10-3,TRBJ2-3,TRBD2,CAISLAGVGTDTQYF,TGTGCCATCAGCTTAGCGGGAGTTGGTACAGATACGCAGTATTTT
-,TRBV3-1,TRBJ2-2,TRBD2,CASSHTSGRWGPGELFF,TGTGCCAGCAGCCATACTAGCGGGAGATGGGGGCCCGGGGAGCTGTTTTTT
few,TRBV4-3,TRBJ2-1,-,CASSADGAHNEQFF,TGCGCCAGCAGCGCTGACGGGGCTCACAATGAGCAGTTCTTC
-,TRBV5-1,TRBJ2-3,TRBD1,CASSQGQDDTQYF,TGCGCCAGCAGCCAAGGACAGGATGATACGCAGTATTTT
-,TRBV6-5,TRBJ2-2,TRBD2,CASSRVTSGGRTGELFF,TGTGCCAGCAGCCGCGTGACTAGCGGAGGACGAACCGGGGAGCTGTTTTTT
-,TRBV28,TRBJ2-6,-,CASSRVSGANVLTF,TGTGCCAGCAGCAGGGTATCTGGGGCCAACGTCCTGACTTTC
few,TRBV24-1,TRBJ2-1,-,CATSQPGSSYNEQFF,TGTGCCACCTCTCAACCGGGGAGCTCCTACAATGAGCAGTTCTTC
-,TRBV11-1,TRBJ2-1,TRBD2,CASSFRLAGGPNLNEQFF,TGTGCCAGCAGCTTTAGACTAGCGGGAGGGCCAAATTTGAATGAGCAGTTCTTC
many,TRBV11-2,TRBJ2-5,TRBD2,CASERTSGQETQYF,TGTGCCAGCGAACGCACTAGCGGGCAAGAGACCCAGTACTTC
-,TRBV28,TRBJ2-7,TRBD1,CASRRDRTSSYEQYF,TGTGCCAGCAGAAGGGACAGGACCTCCTCCTACGAGCAGTACTTC